The 29 T cell receptor beta chains below all came from one sample that was sequenced in a study of T cells after posttransplantation cyclophosphamide. Libraries were prepared by immunoSEQ multiplex PCR; TCRdb keeps only in-frame clonotypes and omits some of them. Among about 24,000 clones listed, around 86% were seen once. What was sequenced was PBMCs. Receptors were obtained from a woman aged 55-75 years with a blood cancer, CMV-positive, and with a related stem cell donor.

This chain joins TRBV2 and TRBJ2-4, with 13 nucleotides matching TRBD2. The germline V gene encodes CDR1 SNHLY and CDR2 FYNNEI. Trimming removed 8 bases from V and 0 bases from J; junction bases left unmatched: 25. This CDR3 spans 23 amino acids. The CDR3 nucleotides are TGTGCCAGCTCAGGGACCGGGACTAGCGGGACGAGGCCCCCCACGATAGCCAAAAACATTCAGTACTTC. Its protein is CASSGTGTSGTRPPTIAKNIQYF.

The rearrangement uses TRBV5-1 and TRBJ2-1; D remains ambiguous. This CDR3 has 17 amino acids. Germline-derived CDR1 and CDR2 are SGHRS and YFSETQ. Trimming removed 2 bases at V and 6 bases at J, with 21 bases between. CDR3 residues: CASSLISGVDPPNEQFF. CDR3 coding DNA: TGCGCCAGCAGCTTAATCTCTGGAGTAGATCCCCCCAATGAGCAGTTCTTC.

The chain employs TRBV5-1 and TRBJ2-7, with D maybe TRBD1 (5 bases). Trimming took off 0 bases at V and 6 bases at J, with 13 bases between the two ends. There are 14 residues in the CDR3. CDR1 and CDR2 from the germline V gene are SGHRS and YFSETQ. The CDR3 bases are TGCGCCAGCAGCTTGGAGGGGCCTAGTCCCGAGCAGTACTTC. The encoded protein is CASSLEGPSPEQYF.

This clone has more than one count but fewer than ten. The chain is built from TRBV6-5 and TRBJ1-1; tentatively, D is TRBD1 (6 bases). Trimming took 5 bases from V and 10 from J, leaving 20 bases between them. The length of the CDR3 is 14 residues. Germline V CDR1 and CDR2: MNHEY, SVGAGI. The chain's CDR3 is CASSEASRGLSAFF. The CDR3 DNA reads as TGTGCCAGCAGTGAGGCTTCCAGGGGCCTGTCAGCTTTCTTT.

A single count supports this clone. The genes are TRBV18 and TRBJ2-7; 14 nucleotides align to TRBD2. The CDR3 extends over 17 amino acids. Germline CDR1 is KGHSH and CDR2 is LQKENI. V trimming: 3 bases; J trimming: 2 bases; junction bases outside the gene matches: 6. The CDR3 coding sequence is TGTGCCAGCTCACCGGGACTAGCGGGAGTACCCGCCTACGAGCAGTACTTC. This translates into CASSPGLAGVPAYEQYF.

The V call is TRBV5-4, the J call TRBJ2-1; weak D call: TRBD1 (5 bases). The V gene's germline CDR1 is SGHNT and CDR2 YYREEE (reference sequence). The CDR3 extends over 16 amino acids. The V end lost 0 bases, the J end lost 9 bases, and 19 bases lay between the germline ends. The CDR3 sequence is CASSLDIGQGVGEQFF. In DNA, the CDR3 is TGTGCCAGCAGCTTGGATATAGGCCAGGGCGTCGGTGAGCAGTTCTTC. The entire variable domain, with the rest obtained from reference TRBV5-4 and TRBJ2-1, is as follows: ETGVTQSPTHLIKTRGQQVTLRCSSQSGHNTVSWYQQALGQGPQFIFQYYREEENGRGNFPPRFSGLQFPNYSSELNVNALELDDSALYLCASSLDIGQGVGEQFFGPGTRLTVL.

The gene calls are TRBV7-3 and TRBJ2-5, with 9 bases lining up with TRBD2. The CDR3 covers 15 residues. The trim removed 0 bases at V and 5 bases at J, leaving 4 bases unmatched. CDR1 and CDR2 from the germline V gene are SGHTA and FQGTGA. In DNA, the CDR3 is TGTGCCAGCAGCTTAACCAGCGGGGGGAGGGAGACCCAGTACTTC. Its translation is CASSLTSGGRETQYF.

The rearrangement links TRBV9 to TRBJ2-1, with TRBD1 identical over 11 bases. This CDR3 is 18 amino acids long. Looked up from germline, CDR1 is SGDLS and CDR2 is YYNGEE. The ends lost 0 bases at V and 5 bases at J; junction bases unmatched: 10. CDR3 DNA: TGTGCCAGCAGCGTAGGTTTGGGGACAGGGGGTGGCCACAATGAGCAGTTCTTC. It yields the protein CASSVGLGTGGGHNEQFF.

The V and J genes are TRBV10-1 and TRBJ2-7; 7 bases fit TRBD2. V lost 0 bases and J lost 4; bases outside the gene matches: 6. The germline V gene has CDR1 WNHNN and CDR2 SYGVQD (reference sequence). CDR3 length: 15 amino acids. CDR3 nucleotides: TGCGCCAGCAGTGAGTCCCGCGGGAGAAGGTACGAGCAGTACTTC. Its protein is CASSESRGRRYEQYF.

The genes are TRBV27 and TRBJ2-7, with D perhaps matching TRBD1 (6 bases). The V gene lost 10 bases and the J gene lost 2 bases, with 15 bases spanning the gap. Looked up from germline, CDR1 is MNHEY and CDR2 is SMNVEV (reference sequence). The CDR3 has 13 residues. The CDR3, as DNA: TGTGCCACAGGGGCAGGGGCTACCTACGAGCAGTACTTC. Amino acids: CATGAGATYEQYF.

The chain uses TRBV14 and TRBJ2-7; TRBD1 matches 10 bases. V shed 4 bases, J shed 3 bases, and the junction held 3 bases outside the gene matches. The CDR3 is made up of 14 amino acids. CDR1 and CDR2 from the germline V gene are SGHDN and FVKESK. The CDR3: CASSPDRGLYEQYF. In nucleotides, the CDR3 is TGTGCCAGCAGCCCCGACAGGGGGCTCTACGAGCAGTACTTC.

The chain couples TRBV7-9 to TRBJ2-7, with D tentatively TRBD2 (5 bases). CDR3 size: 13 residues. The germline V gene has CDR1 SEHNR and CDR2 FQNEAQ (reference sequence). V gave up 3 bases and J gave up 7 bases, with 13 bases separating them. Here the CDR3 DNA reads TGTGCCAGCAGCTTTTTCGGGGATGGGGAGCAGTACTTC. Translated, it gives CASSFFGDGEQYF.

The chain couples TRBV19 to TRBJ2-1; D is possibly TRBD2 (5 bases). The CDR3 runs to 15 residues. V lost 4 bases, J lost 7 bases, and 17 bases lay in between. Germline V gene data show CDR1 as LNHDA and CDR2 as SQIVND (reference sequence). The CDR3: CASSSLLVPWNEQFF. CDR3 in DNA: TGTGCCAGTAGTAGCTTACTAGTACCTTGGAATGAGCAGTTCTTC. The full variable domain, rest sourced from reference TRBV19 and TRBJ2-1, is DGGITQSPKYLFRKEGQNVTLSCEQNLNHDAMYWYRQDPGQGLRLIYYSQIVNDFQKGDIAEGYSVSREKKESFPLTVTSAQKNPTAFYLCASSSLLVPWNEQFFGPGTRLTVL.

This clone appeared once. The genes are TRBV4-1 and TRBJ1-5; no reliable D call. The germline V gene encodes CDR1 MGHRA and CDR2 YSYEKL. Deletions cut 0 bases from V and 4 bases from J, with 4 bases between. The CDR3 spans 13 residues. In DNA form, the CDR3 reads TGCGCCAGCAGCCAAGATTTAAATCAGCCCCAGCATTTT. Protein sequence: CASSQDLNQPQHF.

This clone came up once. This chain joins TRBV5-1 and TRBJ2-3; no clear D. The CDR3 contains 13 residues. V was shortened by 4 bases and J by 4 bases, with 10 bases between the two germline ends. Germline CDR1 is SGHRS and CDR2 is YFSETQ. The CDR3 loop reads CASSTYPADTQYF. In DNA, the CDR3 is TGCGCCAGCAGCACCTATCCGGCAGATACGCAGTATTTT.

The chain carries TRBV9 and TRBJ2-1; D call uncertain. This CDR3 is 12 amino acids long. CDR1 and CDR2 from the germline V gene are SGDLS and YYNGEE. Trimming stripped 1 base from V and 9 bases from J, with 8 bases between. In DNA, the CDR3 is TGTGCCAGCAGCGTAATCCCGGGTGAGCAGTTCTTC. Translated, it gives CASSVIPGEQFF.

The genes are TRBV7-7 and TRBJ2-5; unclear D gene. Trimming took 5 bases from V and 5 from J, leaving 9 bases between them. The CDR3 has 12 residues. In germline, CDR1 is SSHAT, CDR2 FNYEAQ (reference sequence). CDR3 residues: CASSVGGETQYF. CDR3 sequence (DNA): TGTGCCAGCAGCGTAGGTGGCGAGACCCAGTACTTC. Full variable domain (rest looked up from reference TRBV7-7 and TRBJ2-5): GAGVSQSPRYKVTKRGQDVTLRCDPISSHATLYWYQQALGQGPEFLTYFNYEAQPDKSGLPSDRFSAERPEGSISTLTIQRTEQRDSAMYRCASSVGGETQYFGPGTRLLVL.

The rearrangement uses TRBV19 and TRBJ2-1; tentatively, D is TRBD2 (5 bases). The germline gives CDR1 LNHDA, CDR2 SQIVND (reference sequence). The CDR3 extends over 16 amino acids. V gave up 5 bases and J gave up 5 bases, with 19 bases separating them. CDR3 nucleotides: TGTGCCAGTAGTTCACGGACTCCTTTACTCCACAATGAGCAGTTCTTC. This codes for CASSSRTPLLHNEQFF.

This rearrangement joins TRBV6-1 to TRBJ2-7; 12 nucleotides align to TRBD1. Germline V lookup: CDR1 MNHNS, CDR2 SASEGT. This CDR3 region has 15 residues. Trimming took 4 bases from V and 3 from J; bases not matched to a gene: 4. The CDR3 DNA reads TGTGCCAGCAGTGCAGGGACAGGGGGCGTCTACGAGCAGTACTTC. Translating gives CASSAGTGGVYEQYF.

The chain is built from TRBV5-1 and TRBJ2-5; 8 bases are a match to TRBD2. The length of the CDR3 is 16 residues. Germline V CDR1 and CDR2: SGHRS, YFSETQ. Trimming removed 2 bases from V and 5 bases from J; junction bases left unmatched: 11. The CDR3 DNA reads TGCGCCAGCAGCTTACCCGGGACTAGATTCGGCGAGACCCAGTACTTC. This translates into CASSLPGTRFGETQYF.

The CDR3 sequence is CRSLAGLASNEQFF. The CDR3 region has the DNA TGCAGGTCATTAGCGGGACTAGCGTCCAATGAGCAGTTCTTC. The chain carries TRBV29-1 and TRBJ2-1, with 10 nucleotides matching TRBD2. Germline V gene lookup returns CDR1 SQVTM and CDR2 ANQGSEA. CDR3 length equals 14 residues.

This chain links TRBV11-3 with TRBJ2-2; 14 nucleotides agree with TRBD2. Germline assignment: CDR1 SGHNT and CDR2 YENEEA. This CDR3 region has 16 residues. Trimming cost V 5 bases and J 2 bases; bases outside gene matches: 1. CDR3 coding DNA: TGTGCCAGCAGCGGACTAGCGGGAGGAAACACCGGGGAGCTGTTTTTT. Translating gives CASSGLAGGNTGELFF.

This clone was counted only a few times. V and J are TRBV7-9 and TRBJ2-1; a weak D match, TRBD2 (6 bases). Germline-derived CDR1 and CDR2 are SEHNR and FQNEAQ (reference sequence). V was cut by 2 bases and J by 8 bases, with 10 bases left in between. This CDR3 contains 13 residues. CDR3 DNA sequence: TGTGCCAGCAGCTTAAGCGGGTCCTATGAGCAGTTCTTC. Its translation is CASSLSGSYEQFF.

J is TRBJ2-6 and V is TRBV5-6; D gene ambiguous. V lost 7 bases and J 3 bases, leaving 8 bases between the germline ends. Germline CDR1 SGHDT, CDR2 YYEEEE. The CDR3 contains 13 residues. The CDR3 region has the DNA TGTGCCAGCCGGCTAGGTGGGGCCAACGTCCTGACTTTC. This encodes CASRLGGANVLTF.

This rearrangement joins TRBV12-5 to TRBJ2-7; TRBD2 matches at 10 bases. CDR3 length: 17 amino acids. CDR1 and CDR2 from the germline V gene are LGHNT and FRNRAP. V shed 1 base, J shed 2 bases, and the junction held 8 bases outside the gene matches. The CDR3 DNA is TGTGCTAGTGGTTTGGAACCAGGGACTAGCGTACCCTACGAGCAGTACTTC. Its protein is CASGLEPGTSVPYEQYF.

The chain is built from TRBV10-2 and TRBJ2-1; the match to TRBD2 covers 9 bases. Germline trimming cut 10 bases from V and 9 bases from J; bases unmatched to any gene: 19. This CDR3 has 16 residues. Germline V CDR1 and CDR2: WSHSY, SAAADI. The CDR3 protein is CATQGSASGATGEQFF. The DNA for the CDR3 is TGCGCCACCCAGGGATCGGCTAGCGGGGCCACCGGTGAGCAGTTCTTC.

This chain links TRBV6-5 with TRBJ1-1; unclear D gene. Trimming removed 11 bases at V and 1 base at J, with 8 bases between. Germline loops: CDR1 MNHEY, CDR2 SVGAGI. The CDR3 runs to 11 residues. CDR3: CAVTANTEAFF. CDR3 DNA: TGTGCCGTCACAGCGAACACTGAAGCTTTCTTT.

This sequence joins TRBV5-4 and TRBJ2-5, with a weak D call TRBD1 (5 bases). The germline CDR1 and CDR2 sequences are SGHNT and YYREEE (reference sequence). The V and J ends lost 2 bases and 11 bases respectively, with 13 bases between them. The CDR3 loop spans 12 amino acids. CDR3 bases: TGTGCCAGCAGCTTAAGGGGCGCCAGACAGTACTTC. Its protein product is CASSLRGARQYF.

This sequence joins TRBV7-6 and TRBJ2-1; TRBD1 matches at 7 bases. V was clipped by 4 bases and J by 2 bases; unmatched bases: 5. This CDR3 contains 15 residues. CDR1 SGHVS and CDR2 FNYEAQ come from the germline V gene. CDR3 loop: CASSSSGTAYNEQFF. The DNA for the CDR3 is TGTGCCAGCAGCTCGTCCGGGACAGCCTACAATGAGCAGTTCTTC.